This T cell receptor beta chain was profiled in a study of cytomegalovirus exposure and HLA in healthy donors. Study observations and caveats: Through in vitro validation, three CMV-associated chains were shown to be specific for CMV antigens. Presence/absence analysis assumed near-uniform sequencing depth across donors.

As concerns this clone: As yet, its antigen is unknown.

Primers: 60 Vbeta forward and 13 Jbeta reverse. The assay was immunoSEQ multiplex PCR, and TCRdb's table has in-frame clones only and misses some. Among roughly 160,000 clones, approximately 80% were seen once, and the ten largest hold nearly 2.5%. V lost 0 bases, J lost 0 bases, and 10 bases lay in between. This CDR3 contains 15 residues. Germline loops: CDR1 SGHRS, CDR2 YFSETQ. The clonotype originates from a male donor in good health and CMV-seronegative. The chain combines TRBV5-1 with TRBJ2-7; D is perhaps TRBD2 (6 bases). The sequencing sample was made of PBMCs. The DNA of the CDR3 is TGCGCCAGCAGCTTGGGAGGAGGGAGCTCCTACGAGCAGTACTTC. Protein: CASSLGGGSSYEQYF. The full variable domain, in which reference TRBV5-1 and TRBJ2-7 provide the parts outside the CDR3, is KAGVTQTPRYLIKTRGQQVTLSCSPISGHRSVSWYQQTPGQGLQFLFEYFSETQRNKGNFPGRFSGRQFSNSRSEMNVSTLELGDSALYLCASSLGGGSSYEQYFGPGTRLTVT.